The rows below give T cell receptor beta chains drawn from one sample of a study of T-cell reconstitution after alpha-beta-depleted transplantation in children. TCRdb itself ran the PCR reads through MiXCR, one entry per CDR3 protein. The table lists a few hundred thousand distinct CDR3 sequences, 23% of them singletons. Here the sequenced sample was PBMCs, mostly from graft donor cells, taken 180 days after TCRalphabeta/CD19-depleted stem cell transplant. Source of these receptors: a male patient younger than 18 who had a stem cell transplant for acute lymphoblastic leukemia, so the T cells may come from the graft donor. The CDR3 runs from the conserved cysteine through the conserved F or W. D genes are given only for firm matches. For some rows the clone size is stated as once, few or many, or as a class when expanded; others skip it.

clone size: few; D gene: TRBD1; V gene: TRBV6-1; CDR3 length: 14; J gene: TRBJ1-2; CDR3 protein: CASRAGTGLDGYTF; CDR3 DNA: TGTGCCAGCAGAGCCGGGACAGGGTTGGATGGCTACACCTTC
clone size: -; D gene: -; V gene: TRBV19; CDR3 length: 15; J gene: TRBJ1-1; CDR3 protein: CASSSNDLGRGEAFF; CDR3 DNA: TGTGCCAGTAGCTCTAATGATTTGGGAAGGGGGGAAGCTTTCTTT
clone size: few; D gene: TRBD1; V gene: TRBV2; CDR3 length: 14; J gene: TRBJ1-1; CDR3 protein: CASSVGQGSAEAFF; CDR3 DNA: TGTGCCAGCAGTGTAGGACAGGGTTCTGCTGAAGCTTTCTTT
clone size: -; D gene: -; V gene: TRBV5-1; CDR3 length: 15; J gene: TRBJ2-3; CDR3 protein: CASSLRLEGSDTQYF; CDR3 DNA: TGCGCCAGCAGCTTGAGACTAGAGGGGTCGGATACGCAGTATTTT
clone size: few; D gene: TRBD1; V gene: TRBV2; CDR3 length: 16; J gene: TRBJ2-7; CDR3 protein: CASSDFATGNSYEQYF; CDR3 DNA: TGTGCCAGCAGTGATTTTGCGACAGGGAACTCCTACGAGCAGTACTTC
clone size: -; D gene: -; V gene: TRBV5-1; CDR3 length: 14; J gene: TRBJ2-3; CDR3 protein: CASSLASVRDTQYF; CDR3 DNA: TGCGCCAGCAGCTTGGCCAGCGTAAGAGATACGCAGTATTTT
clone size: -; D gene: TRBD1; V gene: TRBV9; CDR3 length: 15; J gene: TRBJ2-5; CDR3 protein: CASSVGGGNQETQYF; CDR3 DNA: TGTGCCAGCAGCGTAGGAGGGGGCAATCAAGAGACCCAGTACTTC
clone size: -; D gene: TRBD2; V gene: TRBV7-2; CDR3 length: 14; J gene: TRBJ2-4; CDR3 protein: CASSSSRRGDIQYF; CDR3 DNA: TGTGCCAGCAGCTCCAGCAGGCGGGGGGACATTCAGTACTTC
clone size: -; D gene: TRBD1; V gene: TRBV12-3/TRBV12-4; CDR3 length: 13; J gene: TRBJ1-2; CDR3 protein: CASSRRTGNGYTF; CDR3 DNA: TGTGCCAGCAGTCGGCGGACAGGGAACGGCTACACCTTC
clone size: few; D gene: -; V gene: TRBV7-2; CDR3 length: 15; J gene: TRBJ2-7; CDR3 protein: CASSRGGGPLYEQYF; CDR3 DNA: TGTGCCAGCAGCCGTGGGGGTGGTCCCCTCTACGAGCAGTACTTC